The T cell receptor (beta chain) under discussion was sequenced for a study of cytomegalovirus exposure and HLA in healthy donors. Overall study results and limits: It was likely that a cluster of highly shared sequence variants was a sequencing artifact.

Germline V lookup: CDR1 LNHDA, CDR2 SQIVND (reference sequence). Trimming cost V 2 bases and J 5 bases, with 10 bases left between them. CDR3 length: 14 residues. It was with 60 Vbeta and 13 Jbeta primers that the PCR ran. The assay was immunoSEQ multiplex PCR, and TCRdb's table has in-frame clones only and misses some. The repertoire holds about 160,000 clones, with about 82% as singletons. As to this clone: Its matching antigen is unknown.

The chain uses TRBV19 and TRBJ1-5, with D tentatively TRBD1 (5 bases). This receptor was identified in a woman in her twenties or thirties in good health and CMV-seropositive. The sequencing input was PBMCs. CDR3: CASSIRQGHQPQHF. Here the CDR3 DNA reads TGTGCCAGTAGTATACGGCAGGGCCATCAGCCCCAGCATTTT.